This TCR beta chain stems from a study of blood T cell repertoires in COVID-19. Study information: The United States, Italy and Spain provided the acute and convalescent COVID-19 samples. Sources were T cells, B-cell-depleted T cells, or PBMCs; the material itself was cDNA or gDNA.

The repertoire was sequenced with immunoSEQ multiplex PCR; TCRdb's copy has only in-frame clones and lacks some. The sample holds 78,000 or so clones; approximately 86% are singletons and the top ten take roughly 7%. The clonotype was recovered from a woman aged 45-65 years with acute or convalescent COVID-19. The sample comprised peripheral blood.

For the CDR3, the DNA is TGTGCCAGCAGCGCGGGTGGGGTTGCTGGAAACACCATATATTTT. This sequence encodes CASSAGGVAGNTIYF. The V call is TRBV5-4, the J call TRBJ1-3; D is unclear. In germline, CDR1 is SGHNT, CDR2 YYREEE (reference sequence). The CDR3 has 15 residues. V lost 4 bases and J 2 bases, leaving 13 bases between the germline ends.